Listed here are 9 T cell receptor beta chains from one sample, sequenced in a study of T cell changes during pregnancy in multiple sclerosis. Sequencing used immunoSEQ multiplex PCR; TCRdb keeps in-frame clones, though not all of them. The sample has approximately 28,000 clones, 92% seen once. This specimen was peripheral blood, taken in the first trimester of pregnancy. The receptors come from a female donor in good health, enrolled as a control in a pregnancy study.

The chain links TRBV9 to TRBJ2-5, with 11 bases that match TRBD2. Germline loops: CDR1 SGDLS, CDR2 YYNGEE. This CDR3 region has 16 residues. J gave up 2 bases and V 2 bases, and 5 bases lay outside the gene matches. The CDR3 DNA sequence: TGTGCCAGCAGCGTGGGGACTAGCGGTATACAAGAGACCCAGTACTTC. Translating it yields CASSVGTSGIQETQYF.

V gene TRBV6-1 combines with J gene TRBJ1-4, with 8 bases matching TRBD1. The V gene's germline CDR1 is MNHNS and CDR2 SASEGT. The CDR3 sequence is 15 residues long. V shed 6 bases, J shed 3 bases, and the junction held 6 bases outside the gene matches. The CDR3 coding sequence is TGTGCCAGCAGGCTGGACAGGGTATCTAATGAAAAACTGTTTTTT. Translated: CASRLDRVSNEKLFF.

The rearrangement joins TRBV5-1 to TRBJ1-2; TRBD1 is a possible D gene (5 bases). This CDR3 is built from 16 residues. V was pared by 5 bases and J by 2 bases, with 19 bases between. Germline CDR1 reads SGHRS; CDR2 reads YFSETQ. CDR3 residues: CASSQDSGWTNYGYTF. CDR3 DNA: TGCGCCAGCAGTCAAGATTCAGGGTGGACCAACTATGGCTACACCTTC. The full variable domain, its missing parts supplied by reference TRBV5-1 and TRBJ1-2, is KAGVTQTPRYLIKTRGQQVTLSCSPISGHRSVSWYQQTPGQGLQFLFEYFSETQRNKGNFPGRFSGRQFSNSRSEMNVSTLELGDSALYLCASSQDSGWTNYGYTFGSGTRLTVV.

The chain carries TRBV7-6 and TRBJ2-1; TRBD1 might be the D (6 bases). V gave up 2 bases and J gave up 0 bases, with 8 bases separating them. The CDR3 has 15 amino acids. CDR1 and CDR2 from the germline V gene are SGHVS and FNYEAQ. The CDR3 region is CASSLTGNSYNEQFF. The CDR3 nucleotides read TGTGCCAGCAGCTTAACAGGGAACTCCTACAATGAGCAGTTCTTC.

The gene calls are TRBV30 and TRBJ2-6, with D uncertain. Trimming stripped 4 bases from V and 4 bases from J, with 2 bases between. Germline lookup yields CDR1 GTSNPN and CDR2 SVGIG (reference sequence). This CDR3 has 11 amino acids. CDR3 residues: CAWTGANVLTF. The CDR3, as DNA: TGTGCCTGGACGGGGGCCAACGTCCTGACTTTC. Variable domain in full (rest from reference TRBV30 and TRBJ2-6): SQTIHQWPATLVQPVGSPLSLECTVEGTSNPNLYWYRQAAGRGLQLLFYSVGIGQISSEVPQNLSASRPQDRQFILSSKKLLLSDSGFYLCAWTGANVLTFGAGSRLTVL.

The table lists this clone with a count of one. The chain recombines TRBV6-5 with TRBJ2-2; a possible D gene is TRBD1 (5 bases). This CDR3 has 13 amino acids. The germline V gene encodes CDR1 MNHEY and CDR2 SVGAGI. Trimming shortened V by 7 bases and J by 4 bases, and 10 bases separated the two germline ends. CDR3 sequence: CASTRTTTGELFF. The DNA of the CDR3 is TGTGCCAGCACCCGGACAACCACCGGGGAGCTGTTTTTT.

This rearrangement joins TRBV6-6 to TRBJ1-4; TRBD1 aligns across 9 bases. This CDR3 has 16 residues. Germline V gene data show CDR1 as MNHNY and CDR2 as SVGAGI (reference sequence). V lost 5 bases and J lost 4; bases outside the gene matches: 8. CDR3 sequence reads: CASSRTGGGSNEKLFF. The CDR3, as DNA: TGTGCCAGCAGTAGAACAGGGGGCGGAAGTAATGAAAAACTGTTTTTT.

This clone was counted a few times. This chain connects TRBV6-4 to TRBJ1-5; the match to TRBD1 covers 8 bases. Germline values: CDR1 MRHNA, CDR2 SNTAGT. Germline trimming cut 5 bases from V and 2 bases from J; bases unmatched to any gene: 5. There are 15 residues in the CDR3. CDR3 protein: CASSPDRAGNQPQHF. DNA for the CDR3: TGTGCCAGCAGTCCGGACAGGGCTGGCAATCAGCCCCAGCATTTT.

The CDR3 bases are TGTGCCAGCAGCTGGGGCCAGGGAAATCAGCCCCAGCATTTT. Its translation: CASSWGQGNQPQHF. This chain links TRBV7-9 with TRBJ1-5; D perhaps matches TRBD1 (5 bases). CDR1 is SEHNR and CDR2 is FQNEAQ in the germline V gene (reference sequence). Trimming left V 4 bases short and J 4 bases short, with 11 bases between. This CDR3 comprises 14 residues.